This passage covers 17 T cell receptor beta chains from one sample sequenced in a study of cytomegalovirus exposure and HLA in healthy donors. Primers: 60 Vbeta forward and 13 Jbeta reverse. The data were produced by immunoSEQ multiplex PCR, yet TCRdb's version contains in-frame clones alone and is incomplete. The table lists some 130,000 clones, around 80% of them singletons, with around 7% in the top ten. Sequenced material: PBMCs. The receptors come from a man aged 40-49 years in good health and CMV-seropositive.

The chain combines TRBV14 with TRBJ2-5; D is ambiguous. The CDR3 length is 11 residues. The ends were cut back, 1 base at V and 5 bases at J, with 2 bases in the middle. Germline loops: CDR1 SGHDN, CDR2 FVKESK. The DNA of the CDR3 is TGTGCCAGCAGCCAAGCTGAGACCCAGTACTTC. Its translation: CASSQAETQYF.

This clone was recorded only once. The chain couples TRBV30 to TRBJ1-2, with D maybe TRBD1 (6 bases). CDR1 is GTSNPN, CDR2 SVGIG, per germline (reference sequence). With 2 bases removed from V and 3 bases from J, the gap between germline ends came to 19 bases. CDR3 length: 16 residues. The CDR3 region has the DNA TGTGCCTGGAGTTTGCCCAGACAGGCGCTTGACTATGGCTACACCTTC. Protein sequence: CAWSLPRQALDYGYTF.

To note about this clone: A read error may account for a junction end that differs from germline. This chain links TRBV5-4 with TRBJ2-1, with 9 bases matching TRBD2. The length of the CDR3 is 13 residues. The germline V gene encodes CDR1 SGHNT and CDR2 YYREEE (reference sequence). This CDR3 is CASSSTAGTSKVF. CDR3 DNA: TGTGCCAGCAGCTCCACCGCCGGGACTAGCAAGGTCTTC.

The chain has TRBV18 and TRBJ1-2; D might be TRBD1 (5 bases). The CDR3 extends over 14 amino acids. Germline V gene lookup returns CDR1 KGHSH and CDR2 LQKENI. V was shortened by 3 bases and J by 5 bases, with 13 bases between the two germline ends. The CDR3 coding sequence is TGTGCCAGCTCACCCGGACCGGGGGAGTATGGCTACACCTTC. Translated: CASSPGPGEYGYTF.

The rearrangement links TRBV7-2 to TRBJ2-2; 9 positions agree with TRBD2. Trimming cost V 5 bases and J 5 bases; bases outside gene matches: 9. The CDR3 is 16 amino acids. Per the germline V gene, CDR1 is SGHTA and CDR2 is FQGNSA. CDR3 sequence reads: CASSPRGGRGTGELFF. The CDR3 nucleotides are TGTGCCAGCAGCCCCCGGGGCGGGAGGGGAACCGGGGAGCTGTTTTTT.

The chain couples TRBV27 to TRBJ1-2; 9 bases map to TRBD1. The CDR3 is 15 amino acids. Looked up from germline, CDR1 is MNHEY and CDR2 is SMNVEV (reference sequence). V gave up 4 bases and J gave up 8 bases; unmatched junction bases: 11. This chain's CDR3 is CASSSQTQGARGYTF. The CDR3 nucleotides read TGTGCCAGCAGTTCCCAGACACAGGGGGCGCGAGGCTACACCTTC.

The chain couples TRBV7-6 to TRBJ2-7, with 8 bases fitting TRBD1. CDR3 length equals 15 residues. V gave up 4 bases and J gave up 1 base; unmatched junction bases: 6. Germline V CDR1 and CDR2: SGHVS, FNYEAQ. CDR3 amino acids: CASSSQGAYSYEQYF. The DNA of the CDR3 is TGTGCCAGCAGCTCCCAGGGGGCGTATTCCTACGAGCAGTACTTC.

The rearrangement links TRBV6-5 to TRBJ1-4; 8 bases are a match to TRBD1. CDR1 and CDR2 from the germline V gene are MNHEY and SVGAGI. V lost 2 bases and J lost 7; bases outside the gene matches: 6. The CDR3 has 15 amino acids. The CDR3 sequence is CASSYDRGAGEKLFF. CDR3 bases: TGTGCCAGCAGTTACGACAGGGGCGCAGGTGAAAAACTGTTTTTT.

CDR3 DNA sequence: TGTGCCAGCAGTCCGGACAGGTTAGGTTCACCCCTCCACTTT. It specifies CASSPDRLGSPLHF. The chain is built from TRBV2 and TRBJ1-6; TRBD1 matches 7 bases. The CDR3 totals 14 residues. J gave up 9 bases and V 5 bases, and 7 bases lay outside the gene matches. CDR1 is SNHLY, CDR2 FYNNEI, per germline.

This clone is a singleton in its sample. The same CDR3 can be traced to other DNA sequences in this sample. The chain combines TRBV19 with TRBJ2-7; 10 bases align to TRBD2. Germline V gene sequence: CDR1 LNHDA, CDR2 SQIVND (reference sequence). V lost 1 base and J lost 0; bases outside the gene matches: 0. The CDR3 length is 15 residues. The DNA of the CDR3 is TGTGCCAGTAGTATAGGGACTAGCGGCTCCTACGAGCAGTACTTC. It specifies CASSIGTSGSYEQYF.

About this clone: An end of the junction does not agree with germline; a read error may underlie this. V is TRBV7-7 and J is TRBJ2-5, with 9 bases that match TRBD1. CDR3 size: 14 residues. Looked up from germline, CDR1 is SSHAT and CDR2 is FNYEAQ (reference sequence). The CDR3 sequence: CASSPGTGRETQYF. For the CDR3, the DNA is TGTGCTAGCAGCCCTGGGACAGGGAGGGAGACCCAGTACTTC. Filled out from reference TRBV7-7 and TRBJ2-5, the complete variable domain reads GAGVSQSPRYKVTKRGQDVTLRCDPISSHATLYWYQQALGQGPEFLTYFNYEAQPDKSGLPSDRFSAERPEGSISTLTIQRTEQRDSAMYRCASSPGTGRETQYFGPGTRLLVL.

This chain links TRBV7-6 with TRBJ2-7, with TRBD2 matching 9 bases. CDR1 SGHVS and CDR2 FNYEAQ come from the germline V gene. J was trimmed by 5 bases and V by 4 bases; bases with no gene match: 15. The CDR3 consists of 17 residues. This CDR3 is CASSSDSGRAIRHEQYF. The CDR3 nucleotides read TGTGCCAGCAGCTCCGATAGCGGGAGAGCTATACGGCACGAGCAGTACTTC.

This clone showed up just once. The J gene is TRBJ1-5, the V gene TRBV4-2; D possibly corresponds to TRBD1 (6 bases). V was shortened by 0 bases and J by 9 bases, with 18 bases between the two germline ends. The CDR3 spans 16 residues. CDR1 is LGHNA and CDR2 is YNFKEQ in the germline V gene. The CDR3 DNA sequence: TGTGCCAGCAGCCAAGATATGGACAGCCCGTCAGCGCCCCAGCATTTT. Translation gives CASSQDMDSPSAPQHF.

J is TRBJ1-1 and V is TRBV5-6, with 7 positions matching TRBD1. The CDR3 covers 12 residues. With 7 bases clipped from V and 7 bases from J, the junction kept 7 bases outside the gene matches. Per germline, CDR1 SGHDT and CDR2 YYEEEE. As DNA, the CDR3 is TGTGCCAGCTCCCGGTACAGGGGTGAAGCTTTCTTT. This translates into CASSRYRGEAFF.

This chain uses TRBV19 with TRBJ1-1; D unclear. Germline CDR1 LNHDA, CDR2 SQIVND (reference sequence). This CDR3 contains 14 residues. V lost 5 bases to trimming and J lost 3 bases, with 13 bases between them. This CDR3 reads CASSSEIGYTEAFF. Written as DNA, the CDR3 is TGTGCCAGTAGTTCGGAGATCGGTTACACTGAAGCTTTCTTT.

CDR3 sequence: CASSNGYQETQYF. CDR3 in DNA: TGTGCCAGCAGCAACGGGTACCAAGAGACCCAGTACTTC. V gene TRBV21-1 combines with J gene TRBJ2-5; the table's D call, TRBD2, was not checked against the DNA. TRBV21-1 has pseudogene status. This CDR3 contains 13 residues.

This chain links TRBV5-1 with TRBJ2-3; D may be TRBD2 (6 bases). The CDR3 runs 14 residues. Trimming removed 4 bases from V and 5 bases from J, with 14 bases in between. Germline lookup yields CDR1 SGHRS and CDR2 YFSETQ. The CDR3 is CASSPGTPGDTQYF. The CDR3, as DNA: TGCGCCAGCAGCCCCGGGACTCCAGGAGATACGCAGTATTTT.